Included here is one TCR beta chain sequence, with context. The antigen remains undetermined. Sequencing was performed with immunoSEQ multiplex PCR; in TCRdb, only in-frame clones are kept and a portion is missing. The sample consists of roughly 110,000 clones, around 92% of them appearing once. These data are taken from a study of graft-versus-host responses after intestinal transplantation. V was clipped by 0 bases and J by 7 bases, with 9 bases between them. The CDR3 runs 14 residues. The germline V gene encodes CDR1 LGHNA and CDR2 YNFKEQ. Notes on the study in general: Early declines in HvG clones that occurred post-transplant were associated with peak circulating GvH clone levels.

This clonotype originated in a human donor who was the organ donor for an intestinal transplant. The source material was unstimulated CD8+ T cells sorted from spleen or lymph node cells, sampled before transplant. The rearrangement links TRBV4-2 to TRBJ2-2, with D uncertain. Here the CDR3 reads CASSQENVVGELFF. For the CDR3, the DNA is TGTGCCAGCAGCCAAGAGAACGTGGTCGGGGAGCTGTTTTTT.